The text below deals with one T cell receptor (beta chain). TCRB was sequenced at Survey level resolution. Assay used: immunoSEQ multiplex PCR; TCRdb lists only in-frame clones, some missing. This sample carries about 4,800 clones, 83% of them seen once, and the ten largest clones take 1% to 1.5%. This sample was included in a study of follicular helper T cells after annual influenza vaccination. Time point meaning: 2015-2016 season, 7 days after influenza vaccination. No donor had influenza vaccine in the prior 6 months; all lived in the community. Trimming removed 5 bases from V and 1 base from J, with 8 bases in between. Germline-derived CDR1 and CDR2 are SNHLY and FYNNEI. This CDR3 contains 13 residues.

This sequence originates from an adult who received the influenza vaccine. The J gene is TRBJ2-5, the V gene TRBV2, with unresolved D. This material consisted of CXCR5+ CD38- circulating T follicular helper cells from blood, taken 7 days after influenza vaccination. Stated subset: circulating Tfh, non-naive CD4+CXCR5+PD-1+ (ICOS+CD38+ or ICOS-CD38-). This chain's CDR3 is CASSQEIQETQYF. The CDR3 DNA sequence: TGTGCCAGCAGTCAAGAAATCCAAGAGACCCAGTACTTC. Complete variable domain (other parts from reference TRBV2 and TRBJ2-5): EPEVTQTPSHQVTQMGQEVILRCVPISNHLYFYWYRQILGQKVEFLVSFYNNEISEKSEIFDDQFSVERPDGSNFTLKIRSTKLEDSAMYFCASSQEIQETQYFGPGTRLLVL.